This TCR beta chain was profiled in a study of cytomegalovirus exposure and HLA in healthy donors. Looking at the study overall: Approximately 170 million T cells yielded around 120 million unique TCR beta sequences in earlier analysis. Study-level results: Later work found most CMV-associated TCR beta chains apparently HLA-restricted. A link between a missense DCLRE1C variant and TCR beta V- and J-gene trimming emerged from a later analysis. According to the study, roughly 160 TCR beta chains were cytomegalovirus-associated.

Concerning this clone itself: Its antigen remains unidentified.

V was pared by 2 bases and J by 6 bases, with 9 bases of the junction left unmatched. In germline, CDR1 is SGHNT, CDR2 YYREEE (reference sequence). The CDR3 consists of 16 residues. The study ran its PCR with 60 Vbeta and 13 Jbeta primers. Sequenced by immunoSEQ multiplex PCR; TCRdb stores in-frame clones only, minus some. This table lists tens of thousands of clones. The TCR comes from a woman in her 30s in good health and CMV-seronegative. The specimen sequenced was PBMCs. This chain joins TRBV5-4 and TRBJ2-2; 8 bases map to TRBD1. The CDR3 nucleotides read TGTGCCAGCAGCTTATTTGACAGGGGACCGTCCGGGGAGCTGTTTTTT. Translating it yields CASSLFDRGPSGELFF.